These 7 T cell receptor beta chains share one sample of origin, sequenced in a study of blood T cell repertoires in COVID-19 (dated by TCRdb to 2019 to 2021). Libraries came from the immunoSEQ multiplex PCR assay. TCRdb stores this immuneACCESS table with in-frame sequences only. Part of the clones is absent; in the studies checked, under half of the shortfall reflects unresolved V genes, and no reason is known for the rest. This sample lists more than 300,000 clones; about 86% were detected once. Of the sample, 1% to 1.5% is held by the ten largest clones. Sequenced input: peripheral blood. The source is a woman between 50 and 59 years old with acute or convalescent COVID-19.

The CDR3 nucleotides are TGTGCCAGCAGCGGCGGGACTACCTACAATGAGCAGTTCTTC. Its protein is CASSGGTTYNEQFF. The chain joins TRBV2 to TRBJ2-1, with 7 bases identical to TRBD2. The germline V gene has CDR1 SNHLY and CDR2 FYNNEI. With V trimmed by 6 bases and J by 2 bases, 4 bases remained unmatched. This CDR3 is built from 14 residues.

This chain joins TRBV7-2 and TRBJ2-5; a weak D match, TRBD2 (6 bases). Germline values: CDR1 SGHTA, CDR2 FQGNSA. V gave up 3 bases and J gave up 2 bases, with 13 bases separating them. The CDR3 extends over 15 amino acids. The CDR3 nucleotides are TGTGCCAGCAGCTTCGTCGGAGCGGGTCAAGAGACCCAGTACTTC. As protein: CASSFVGAGQETQYF.

The genes are TRBV4-2 and TRBJ1-3, with D unresolved. V gave up 0 bases and J gave up 8 bases, with 8 bases separating them. CDR1 and CDR2 from the germline V gene are LGHNA and YNFKEQ. The CDR3 runs 13 residues. DNA for the CDR3: TGTGCCAGCAGCCAAGAGAGAGGAGACACCATATATTTT. Protein: CASSQERGDTIYF.

The chain is built from TRBV2 and TRBJ1-2; TRBD1 aligns across 10 bases. J lost 5 bases, V lost 6 bases, and 9 bases had no gene match. Germline CDR1 reads SNHLY; CDR2 reads FYNNEI. This CDR3 has 15 amino acids. CDR3 amino acids: CASRILRTGGYGYTF. CDR3 bases: TGTGCCAGCAGAATCCTACGGACAGGGGGATATGGCTACACCTTC.

The rearrangement joins TRBV7-9 to TRBJ1-4, with a possible D match to TRBD1 (6 bases). CDR3 length equals 13 residues. Germline loops: CDR1 SEHNR, CDR2 FQNEAQ (reference sequence). The V end was cut by 5 bases, the J end by 7 bases, with 11 bases between. The CDR3 spells CASSPNRAEKLFF. DNA of the CDR3: TGTGCCAGCAGCCCTAACAGGGCTGAAAAACTGTTTTTT.

This clone was picked up a small number of times. The chain carries TRBV10-2 and TRBJ1-1, with 9 bases aligning to TRBD1. This CDR3 region has 14 residues. The J segment lost 4 bases and the V segment lost 6 bases, leaving 6 bases of the junction unmatched. Germline V gives CDR1 WSHSY, CDR2 SAAADI. Written as DNA, the CDR3 is TGCGCCAGCAGCCGGGGGACAGGGACCACTGAAGCTTTCTTT. Its translation: CASSRGTGTTEAFF.

This chain joins TRBV5-1 and TRBJ2-1; no reliable D call. The CDR3 runs 14 residues. Looked up from germline, CDR1 is SGHRS and CDR2 is YFSETQ. Trimming took off 0 bases at V and 4 bases at J, with 8 bases between the two ends. CDR3 bases: TGCGCCAGCAGCTTGGATGGGCAGTACAATGAGCAGTTCTTC. Protein: CASSLDGQYNEQFF. The whole variable domain, filled in from reference TRBV5-1 and TRBJ2-1, reads KAGVTQTPRYLIKTRGQQVTLSCSPISGHRSVSWYQQTPGQGLQFLFEYFSETQRNKGNFPGRFSGRQFSNSRSEMNVSTLELGDSALYLCASSLDGQYNEQFFGPGTRLTVL.